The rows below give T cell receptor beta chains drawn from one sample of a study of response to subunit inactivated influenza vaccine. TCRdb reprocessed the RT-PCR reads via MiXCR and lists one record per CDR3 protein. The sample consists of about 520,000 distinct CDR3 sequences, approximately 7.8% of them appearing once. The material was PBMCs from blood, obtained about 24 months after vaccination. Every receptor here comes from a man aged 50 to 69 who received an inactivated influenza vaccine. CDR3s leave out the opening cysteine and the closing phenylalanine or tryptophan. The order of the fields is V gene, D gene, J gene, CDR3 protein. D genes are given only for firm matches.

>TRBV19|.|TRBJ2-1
ASSPVGARDEQF
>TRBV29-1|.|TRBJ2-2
SVPSSNTGELF
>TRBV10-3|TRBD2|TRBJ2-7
AISLGRDEQY
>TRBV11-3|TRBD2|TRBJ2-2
ASSRRAGANTGELF
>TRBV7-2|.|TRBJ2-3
ASSLWGGPGTVTQY
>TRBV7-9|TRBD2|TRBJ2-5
AIKTGGDGETQY
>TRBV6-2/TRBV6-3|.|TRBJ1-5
ASKIGTADSNQPQH
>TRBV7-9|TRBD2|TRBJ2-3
ASSYPGLAGTDTQY
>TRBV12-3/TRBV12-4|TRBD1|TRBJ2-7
ASSLLSGGSYEQY
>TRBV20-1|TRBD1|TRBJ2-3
SAKGDRGFTDTQY
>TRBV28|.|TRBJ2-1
ASTAGGHGFWNGQF
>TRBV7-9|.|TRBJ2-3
ASSFVGDTQY
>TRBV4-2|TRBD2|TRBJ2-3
ASSQGASGGAGTQGSGTQY
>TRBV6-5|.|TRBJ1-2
ATDQGNGYT
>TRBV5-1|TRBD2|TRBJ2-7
ASSLVAGEGYEQY
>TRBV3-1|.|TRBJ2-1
ASSAPHNEQF
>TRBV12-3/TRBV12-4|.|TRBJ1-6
ASSARLVQGFNSPLH
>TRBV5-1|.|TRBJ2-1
ASSLVGRFGNEQF
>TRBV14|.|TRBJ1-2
ASSRGEGSYGYT
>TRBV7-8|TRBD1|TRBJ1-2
ASSPTGTVGYGYT
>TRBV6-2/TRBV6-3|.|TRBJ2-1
ASRNSVTGSKQF
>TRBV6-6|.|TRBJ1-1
ASRPLGTEAF
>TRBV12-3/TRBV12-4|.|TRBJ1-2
ASSLGGRGYT
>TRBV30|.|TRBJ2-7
AWSFGRGIYEQY
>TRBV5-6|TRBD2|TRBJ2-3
ASSVPLGLAQDTQY
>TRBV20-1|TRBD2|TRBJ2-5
SARDGTRSGETQY
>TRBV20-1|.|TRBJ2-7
SAPDTTYEQY
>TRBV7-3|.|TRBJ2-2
ASSPAPAGELF
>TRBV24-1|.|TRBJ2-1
ATSDPGTHTYNEQF
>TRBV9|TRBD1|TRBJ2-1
ASSVGPRDRGLDEQF
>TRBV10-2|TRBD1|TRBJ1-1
ASSERQGIMNTEAF
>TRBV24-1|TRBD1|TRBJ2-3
ATSPGTGVRATDTQY
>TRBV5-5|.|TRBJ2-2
ASTVVTGELF
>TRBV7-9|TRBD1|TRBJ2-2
ASSLLLGGVTGELF
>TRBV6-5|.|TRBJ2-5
ASSYGGSETQY
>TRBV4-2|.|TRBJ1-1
ASSRGHVNTEAF
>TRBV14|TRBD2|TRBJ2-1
ASSQTGTSGTDEQF
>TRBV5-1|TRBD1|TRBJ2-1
ASSSQTDPGQADQF
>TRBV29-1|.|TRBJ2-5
SVRKASRVETQY
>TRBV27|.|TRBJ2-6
ASSPRQSGANVLT
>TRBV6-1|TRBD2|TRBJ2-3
ASTGTSGRSEPDTQY
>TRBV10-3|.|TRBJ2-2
AISDPPGGTGELF
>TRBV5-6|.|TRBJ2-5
ASSFRGGGPETQY
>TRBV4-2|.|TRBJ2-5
ASSQGLGRVGETQY
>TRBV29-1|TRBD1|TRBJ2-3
SVSRGQGGADTQY
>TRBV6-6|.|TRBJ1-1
ASSRTANTEAF
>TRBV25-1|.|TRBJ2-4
ASSVQGGPKNIQY